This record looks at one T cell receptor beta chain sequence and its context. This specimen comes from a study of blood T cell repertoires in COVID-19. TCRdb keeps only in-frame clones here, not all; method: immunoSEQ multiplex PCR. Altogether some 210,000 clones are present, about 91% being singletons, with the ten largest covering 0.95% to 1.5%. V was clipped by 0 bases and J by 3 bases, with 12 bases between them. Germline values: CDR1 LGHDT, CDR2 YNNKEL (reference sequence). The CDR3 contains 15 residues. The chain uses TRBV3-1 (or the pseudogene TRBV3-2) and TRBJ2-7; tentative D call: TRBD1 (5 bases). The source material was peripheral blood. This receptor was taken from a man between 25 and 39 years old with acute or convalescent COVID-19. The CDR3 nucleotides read TGTGCCAGCAGCCAAGAAAGGGGTACCGGCTACGAGCAGTACTTC. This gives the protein CASSQERGTGYEQYF.